This T cell receptor (beta chain) was recorded in a study of OX40 agonist ivuxolimab in advanced cancers. V was clipped by 2 bases and J by 10 bases, with 15 bases between them. The germline gives CDR1 MDHEN, CDR2 SYDVKM. The CDR3 sequence is 15 residues long. Data came from immunoSEQ multiplex PCR; TCRdb stores just in-frame clones and leaves some out. The top ten clones hold about 0.61% of a sample with around 62,000 clones, approximately 87% of them seen once. This receptor was taken from an adult with an advanced solid tumor such as melanoma, head and neck, liver or kidney cancer. The material sequenced was CD4+ or CD8+ T cells sorted from blood, taken in a trial of the OX40 agonist ivuxolimab. The chain carries TRBV28 and TRBJ1-6; D is unclear. The CDR3 loop is CASSLPQTRTSPLHF. The CDR3 DNA reads TGTGCCAGCAGTTTACCTCAGACACGCACCTCACCCCTCCACTTT.